This paragraph reports one TCR beta chain. Its matching antigen is unknown. The source of the sample is a study of T cells expressing NK-cell markers. Study at large: Repertoires of TCR beta were obtained from T cells sorted as CD3+CD56+NKG2C+, CD3+CD56+NKG2C- and CD3+CD56-NKG2C+. General study results and limits: For six donors, the dominant NKG2C+ clonotypes made up roughly 1.0-7.5% of their CD8+ T cells.

Germline CDR1 SGHVS, CDR2 FQNEAQ. The CDR3 is 13 amino acids. TCRdb re-analyzed the 5' RACE reads; it lists each CDR3 protein once, without DNA. The clone table shows about 20,000 distinct CDR3 sequences, with the ten largest holding roughly 54%. V is TRBV7-8 and J is TRBJ2-3; TCRdb calls TRBD1, which cannot be checked without DNA. This clonotype originated in a man aged 18-69 years in good health. What was sequenced was blood T cells: a sorted CD56 or NKG2C T cell subset, CD4+ or CD8+ T cells, or bulk PBMC T cells (not recorded which). The CDR3 sequence: CASSLPDRDTQYF.